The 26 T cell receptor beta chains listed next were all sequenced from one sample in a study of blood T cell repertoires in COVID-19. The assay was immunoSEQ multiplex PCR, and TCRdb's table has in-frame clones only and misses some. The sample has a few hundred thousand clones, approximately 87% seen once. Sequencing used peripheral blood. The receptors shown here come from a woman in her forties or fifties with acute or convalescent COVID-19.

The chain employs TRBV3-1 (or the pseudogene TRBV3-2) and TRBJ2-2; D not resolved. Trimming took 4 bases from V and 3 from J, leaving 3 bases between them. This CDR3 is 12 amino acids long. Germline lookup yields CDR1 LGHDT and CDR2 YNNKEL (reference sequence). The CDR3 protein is CASSLDTGELFF. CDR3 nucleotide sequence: TGTGCCAGCAGCCTCGACACCGGGGAGCTGTTTTTT.

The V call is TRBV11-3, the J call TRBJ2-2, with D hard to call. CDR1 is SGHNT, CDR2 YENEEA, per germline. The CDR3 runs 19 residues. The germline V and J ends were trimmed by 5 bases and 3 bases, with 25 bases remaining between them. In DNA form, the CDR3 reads TGTGCCAGCAGCCTATACCCCAACTCTCGCGACACGTACACCGGGGAGCTGTTTTTT. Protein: CASSLYPNSRDTYTGELFF. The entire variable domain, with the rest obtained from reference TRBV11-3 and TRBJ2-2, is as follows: EAGVVQSPRYKIIEKKQPVAFWCNPISGHNTLYWYLQNLGQGPELLIRYENEEAVDDSQLPKDRFSAERLKGVDSTLKIQPAELGDSAVYLCASSLYPNSRDTYTGELFFGEGSRLTVL.

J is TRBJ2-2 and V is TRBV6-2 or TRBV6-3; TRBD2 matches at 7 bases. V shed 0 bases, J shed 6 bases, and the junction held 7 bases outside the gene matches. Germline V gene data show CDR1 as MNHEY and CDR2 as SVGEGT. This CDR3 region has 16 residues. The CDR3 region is CASSYSEGGPSGELFF. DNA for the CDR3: TGTGCCAGCAGTTACTCTGAGGGAGGGCCGTCCGGGGAGCTGTTTTTT.

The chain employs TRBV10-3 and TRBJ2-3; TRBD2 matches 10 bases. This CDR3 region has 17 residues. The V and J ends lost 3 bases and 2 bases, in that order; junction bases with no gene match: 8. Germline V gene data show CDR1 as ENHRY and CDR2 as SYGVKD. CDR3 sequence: CAISDPLAGAPTDTQYF. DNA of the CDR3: TGTGCCATCAGTGACCCCCTAGCGGGGGCTCCCACAGATACGCAGTATTTT.

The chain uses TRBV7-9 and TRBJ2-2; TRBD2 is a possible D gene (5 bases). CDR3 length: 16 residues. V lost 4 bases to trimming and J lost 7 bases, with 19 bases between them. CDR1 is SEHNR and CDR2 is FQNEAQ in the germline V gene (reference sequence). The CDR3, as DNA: TGTGCCAGCAGCTCCGGGGATGCTGGAGCTGGCGGGGAGCTGTTTTTT. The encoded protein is CASSSGDAGAGGELFF.

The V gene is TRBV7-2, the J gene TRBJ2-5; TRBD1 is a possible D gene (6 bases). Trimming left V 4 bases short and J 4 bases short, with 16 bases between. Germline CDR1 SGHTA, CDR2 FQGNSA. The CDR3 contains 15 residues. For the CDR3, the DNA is TGTGCCAGCAGCTATGGGTCAGGGGATGGAGAGACCCAGTACTTC. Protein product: CASSYGSGDGETQYF.

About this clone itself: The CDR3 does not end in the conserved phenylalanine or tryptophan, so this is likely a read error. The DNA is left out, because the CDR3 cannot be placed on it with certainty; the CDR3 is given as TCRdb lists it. Here the CDR3 reads CASSVARGVMD. The chain carries TRBV9 and TRBJ1-2. A total of 11 residues make up the CDR3, ends included. Germline V gene sequence: CDR1 SGDLS, CDR2 YYNGEE.

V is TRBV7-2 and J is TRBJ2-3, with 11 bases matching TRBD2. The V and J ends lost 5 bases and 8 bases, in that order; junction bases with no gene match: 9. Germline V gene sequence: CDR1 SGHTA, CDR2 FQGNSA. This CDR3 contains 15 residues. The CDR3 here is CASSPKRLAGGTQYF. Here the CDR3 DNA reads TGTGCCAGCAGCCCAAAGAGGCTAGCGGGGGGTACGCAGTATTTT. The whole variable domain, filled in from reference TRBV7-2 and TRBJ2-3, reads GAGVSQSPSNKVTEKGKDVELRCDPISGHTALYWYRQSLGQGLEFLIYFQGNSAPDKSGLPSDRFSAERTGGSVSTLTIQRTQQEDSAVYLCASSPKRLAGGTQYFGPGTRLTVL.

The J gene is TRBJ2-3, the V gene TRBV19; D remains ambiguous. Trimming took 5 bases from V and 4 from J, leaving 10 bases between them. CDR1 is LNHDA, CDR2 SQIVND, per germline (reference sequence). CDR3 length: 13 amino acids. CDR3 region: CASSGQVPDTQYF. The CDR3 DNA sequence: TGTGCCAGTAGTGGGCAGGTCCCAGATACGCAGTATTTT.

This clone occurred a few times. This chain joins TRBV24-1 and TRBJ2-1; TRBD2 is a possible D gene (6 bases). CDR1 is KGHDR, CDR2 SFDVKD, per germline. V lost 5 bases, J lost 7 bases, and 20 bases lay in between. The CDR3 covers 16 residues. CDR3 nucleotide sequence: TGTGCCACCAGTGCTGCGAGACGGGGGTCGGGTAATGAGCAGTTCTTC. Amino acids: CATSAARRGSGNEQFF.

CDR3 protein: CAWSEANSYEQYF. The DNA for the CDR3 is TGTGCCTGGAGCGAGGCGAACTCCTACGAGCAGTACTTC. The chain couples TRBV30 to TRBJ2-7; D ambiguous. Germline values: CDR1 GTSNPN, CDR2 SVGIG (reference sequence). The V end lost 3 bases, the J end lost 0 bases, and 9 bases lay between the germline ends. This CDR3 spans 13 amino acids. Full variable domain (rest looked up from reference TRBV30 and TRBJ2-7): SQTIHQWPATLVQPVGSPLSLECTVEGTSNPNLYWYRQAAGRGLQLLFYSVGIGQISSEVPQNLSASRPQDRQFILSSKKLLLSDSGFYLCAWSEANSYEQYFGPGTRLTVT.

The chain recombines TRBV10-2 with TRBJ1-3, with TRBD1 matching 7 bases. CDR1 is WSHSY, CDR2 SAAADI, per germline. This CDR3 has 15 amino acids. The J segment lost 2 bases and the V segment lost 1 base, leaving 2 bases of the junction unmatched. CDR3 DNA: TGCGCCAGCAGTGAGTTCGACAGGGCTGGAAACACCATATATTTT. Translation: CASSEFDRAGNTIYF.

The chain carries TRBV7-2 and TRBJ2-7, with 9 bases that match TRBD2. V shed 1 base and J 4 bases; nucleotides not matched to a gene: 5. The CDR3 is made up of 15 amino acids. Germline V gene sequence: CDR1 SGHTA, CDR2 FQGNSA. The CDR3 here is CASSLGLAVVYEQYF. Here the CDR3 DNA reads TGTGCCAGCAGCTTAGGACTAGCGGTAGTTTACGAGCAGTACTTC.

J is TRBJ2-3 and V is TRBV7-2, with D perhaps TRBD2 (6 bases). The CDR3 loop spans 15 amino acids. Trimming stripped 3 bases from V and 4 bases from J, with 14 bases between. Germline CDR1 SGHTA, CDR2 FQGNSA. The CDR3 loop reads CASSFSGNRADTQYF. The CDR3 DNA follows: TGTGCCAGCAGCTTTAGCGGCAATAGAGCAGATACGCAGTATTTT. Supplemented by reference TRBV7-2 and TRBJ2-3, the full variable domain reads GAGVSQSPSNKVTEKGKDVELRCDPISGHTALYWYRQSLGQGLEFLIYFQGNSAPDKSGLPSDRFSAERTGGSVSTLTIQRTQQEDSAVYLCASSFSGNRADTQYFGPGTRLTVL.

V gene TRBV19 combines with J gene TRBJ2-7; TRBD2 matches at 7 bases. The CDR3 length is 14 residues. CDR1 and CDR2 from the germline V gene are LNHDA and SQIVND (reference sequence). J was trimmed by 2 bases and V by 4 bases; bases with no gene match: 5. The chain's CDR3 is CASSKRGETYEQYF. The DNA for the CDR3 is TGTGCCAGTAGTAAGCGGGGTGAGACCTACGAGCAGTACTTC.

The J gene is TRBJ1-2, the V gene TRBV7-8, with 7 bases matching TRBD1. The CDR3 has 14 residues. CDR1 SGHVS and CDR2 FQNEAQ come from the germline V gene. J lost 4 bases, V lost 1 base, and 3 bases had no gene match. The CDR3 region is CASSLGNRGYGYTF. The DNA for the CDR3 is TGTGCCAGCAGCTTAGGTAACAGGGGCTATGGCTACACCTTC.

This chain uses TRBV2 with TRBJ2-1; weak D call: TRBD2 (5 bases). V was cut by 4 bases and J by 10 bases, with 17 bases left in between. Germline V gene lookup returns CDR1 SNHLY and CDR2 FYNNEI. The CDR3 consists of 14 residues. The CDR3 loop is CASSVGPSRQEQFF. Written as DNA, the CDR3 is TGTGCCAGCAGTGTCGGCCCTAGCCGACAAGAGCAGTTCTTC.

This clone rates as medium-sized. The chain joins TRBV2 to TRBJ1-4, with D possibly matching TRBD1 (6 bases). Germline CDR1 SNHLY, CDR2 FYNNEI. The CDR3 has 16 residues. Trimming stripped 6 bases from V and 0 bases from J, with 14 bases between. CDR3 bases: TGTGCCAGCAGAGACGCTGGGGGCCCAACTAATGAAAAACTGTTTTTT. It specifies CASRDAGGPTNEKLFF.

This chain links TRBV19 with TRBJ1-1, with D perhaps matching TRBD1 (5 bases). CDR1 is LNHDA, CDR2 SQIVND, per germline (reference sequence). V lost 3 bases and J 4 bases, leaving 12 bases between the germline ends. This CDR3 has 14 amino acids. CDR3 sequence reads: CASSMSRVGTEAFF. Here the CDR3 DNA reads TGTGCCAGTAGTATGTCCAGGGTGGGCACTGAAGCTTTCTTT.

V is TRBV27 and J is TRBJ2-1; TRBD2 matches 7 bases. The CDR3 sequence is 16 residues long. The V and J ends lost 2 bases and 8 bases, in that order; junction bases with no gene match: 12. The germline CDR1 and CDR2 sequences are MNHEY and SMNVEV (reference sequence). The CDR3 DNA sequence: TGTGCCAGCAGTTTAGGATTAGCGGGTGATGGCGATGAGCAGTTCTTC. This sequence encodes CASSLGLAGDGDEQFF.

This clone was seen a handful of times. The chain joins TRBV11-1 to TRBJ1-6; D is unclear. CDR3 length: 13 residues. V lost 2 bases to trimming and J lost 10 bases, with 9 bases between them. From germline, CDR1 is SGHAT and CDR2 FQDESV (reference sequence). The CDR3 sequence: CASSLNGGSPLHF. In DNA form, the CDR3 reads TGTGCCAGCAGCTTAAATGGAGGATCACCCCTCCACTTT.

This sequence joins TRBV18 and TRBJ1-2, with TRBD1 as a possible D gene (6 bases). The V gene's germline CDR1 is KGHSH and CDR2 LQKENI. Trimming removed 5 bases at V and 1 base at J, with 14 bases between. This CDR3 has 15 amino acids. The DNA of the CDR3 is TGTGCCAGCTCAGCCAGCAGGGGAGATAACTATGGCTACACCTTC. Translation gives CASSASRGDNYGYTF. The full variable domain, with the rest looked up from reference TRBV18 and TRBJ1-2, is NAGVMQNPRHLVRRRGQEARLRCSPMKGHSHVYWYRQLPEEGLKFMVYLQKENIIDESGMPKERFSAEFPKEGPSILRIQQVVRGDSAAYFCASSASRGDNYGYTFGSGTRLTVV.

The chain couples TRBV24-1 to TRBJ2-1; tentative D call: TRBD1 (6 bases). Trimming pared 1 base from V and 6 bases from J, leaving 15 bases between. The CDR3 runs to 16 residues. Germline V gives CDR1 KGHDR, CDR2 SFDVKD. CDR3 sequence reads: CATSDLWQGTSNEQFF. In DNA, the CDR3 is TGTGCCACCAGTGATTTATGGCAGGGGACAAGCAATGAGCAGTTCTTC.

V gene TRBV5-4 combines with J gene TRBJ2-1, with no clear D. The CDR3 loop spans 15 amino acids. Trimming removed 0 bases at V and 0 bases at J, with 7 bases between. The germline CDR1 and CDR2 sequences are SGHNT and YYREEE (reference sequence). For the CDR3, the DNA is TGTGCCAGCAGCTTGGGGCCAAGCTCCTACAATGAGCAGTTCTTC. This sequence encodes CASSLGPSSYNEQFF. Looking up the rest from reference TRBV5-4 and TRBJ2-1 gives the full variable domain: ETGVTQSPTHLIKTRGQQVTLRCSSQSGHNTVSWYQQALGQGPQFIFQYYREEENGRGNFPPRFSGLQFPNYSSELNVNALELDDSALYLCASSLGPSSYNEQFFGPGTRLTVL.

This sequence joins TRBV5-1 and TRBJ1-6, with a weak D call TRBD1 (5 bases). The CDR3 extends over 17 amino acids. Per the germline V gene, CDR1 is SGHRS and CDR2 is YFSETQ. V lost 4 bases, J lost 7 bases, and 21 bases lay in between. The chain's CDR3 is CASSPDILSTPNSPLHF. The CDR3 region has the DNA TGCGCCAGCAGCCCGGACATCCTTTCAACCCCCAATTCACCCCTCCACTTT.

In DNA form, the CDR3 reads TGTGCCACCAGTCGTCGGGAGGGTGAGGGTGAGCAGTTCTTC. Translating gives CATSRREGEGEQFF. The rearrangement links TRBV24-1 to TRBJ2-1; 8 bases line up with TRBD2. Per the germline V gene, CDR1 is KGHDR and CDR2 is SFDVKD. Unmatched junction bases numbered 9, after V lost 6 bases and J lost 9 bases. This CDR3 region has 14 residues.